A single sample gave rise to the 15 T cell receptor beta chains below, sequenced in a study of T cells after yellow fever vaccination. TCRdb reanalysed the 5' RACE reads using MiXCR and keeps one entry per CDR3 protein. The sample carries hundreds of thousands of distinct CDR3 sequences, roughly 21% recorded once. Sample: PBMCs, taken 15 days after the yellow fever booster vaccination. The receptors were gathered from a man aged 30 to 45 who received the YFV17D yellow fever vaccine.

CDR3 in amino acids: CASSEGEPGEKLFF. In DNA, the CDR3 is TGCGCCAGCAGTGAAGGGGAACCAGGGGAAAAACTGTTTTTT. The rearrangement uses TRBV10-1 and TRBJ1-4, with D possibly matching TRBD1 (5 bases). The germline CDR1 and CDR2 sequences are WNHNN and SYGVQD (reference sequence). The CDR3 covers 14 residues. The V end lost 3 bases, the J end lost 8 bases, and 13 bases lay between the germline ends.

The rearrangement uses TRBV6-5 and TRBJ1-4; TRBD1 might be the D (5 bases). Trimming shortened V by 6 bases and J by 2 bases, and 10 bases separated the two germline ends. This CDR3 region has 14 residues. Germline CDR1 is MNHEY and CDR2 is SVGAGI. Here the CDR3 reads CASSLAGTNEKLFF. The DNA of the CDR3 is TGTGCCAGCAGCTTAGCAGGGACTAATGAAAAACTGTTTTTT.

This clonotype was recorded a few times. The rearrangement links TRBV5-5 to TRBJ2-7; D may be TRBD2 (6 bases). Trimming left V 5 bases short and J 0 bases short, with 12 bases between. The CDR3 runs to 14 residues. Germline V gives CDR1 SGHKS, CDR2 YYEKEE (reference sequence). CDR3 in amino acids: CASRGTFSSYEQYF. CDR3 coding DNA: TGTGCCAGCAGAGGGACTTTTAGCTCCTACGAGCAGTACTTC.

The CDR3 here is CASSQALGGTDTQYF. CDR3 bases: TGTGCCAGCAGCCAAGCACTCGGGGGCACAGATACGCAGTATTTT. This chain links TRBV14 with TRBJ2-3, with a weak D call TRBD2 (5 bases). V lost 1 base and J lost 1, with 9 bases in between. Germline CDR1 and CDR2: SGHDN and FVKESK. This CDR3 has 15 amino acids.

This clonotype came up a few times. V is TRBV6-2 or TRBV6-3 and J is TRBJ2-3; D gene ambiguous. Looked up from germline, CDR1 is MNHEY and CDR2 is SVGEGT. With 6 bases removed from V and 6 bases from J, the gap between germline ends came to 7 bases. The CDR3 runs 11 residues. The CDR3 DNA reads TGTGCCAGCAGCAACGGGGATACGCAGTATTTT. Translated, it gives CASSNGDTQYF.

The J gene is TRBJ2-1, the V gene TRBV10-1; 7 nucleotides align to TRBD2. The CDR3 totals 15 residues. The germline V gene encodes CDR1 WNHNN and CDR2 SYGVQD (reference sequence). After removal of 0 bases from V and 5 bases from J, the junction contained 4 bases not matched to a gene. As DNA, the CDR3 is TGCGCCAGCAGTGAGTCGGCCAGCGGGGACAATGAGCAGTTCTTC. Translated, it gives CASSESASGDNEQFF.

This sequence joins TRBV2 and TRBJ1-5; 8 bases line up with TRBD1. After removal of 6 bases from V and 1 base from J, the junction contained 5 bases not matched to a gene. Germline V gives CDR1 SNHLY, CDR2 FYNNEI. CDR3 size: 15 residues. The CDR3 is CASRAGGPSNQPQHF. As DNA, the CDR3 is TGTGCCAGCAGAGCAGGGGGCCCAAGCAATCAGCCCCAGCATTTT.

CDR3 nucleotide sequence: TGCAGCGTTGATCTAGGGAGTAACACTGAAGCTTTCTTT. It codes for CSVDLGSNTEAFF. The chain uses TRBV29-1 and TRBJ1-1, with D hard to call. CDR1 SQVTM and CDR2 ANQGSEA come from the germline V gene. V was trimmed by 3 bases and J by 2 bases, leaving 10 bases between them. CDR3 size: 13 residues.

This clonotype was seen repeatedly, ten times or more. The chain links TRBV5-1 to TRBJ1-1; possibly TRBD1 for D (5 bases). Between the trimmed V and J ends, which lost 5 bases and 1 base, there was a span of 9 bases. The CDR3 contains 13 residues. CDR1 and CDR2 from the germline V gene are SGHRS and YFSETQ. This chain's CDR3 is CASSFGANTEAFF. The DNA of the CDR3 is TGCGCCAGCAGTTTCGGGGCGAACACTGAAGCTTTCTTT. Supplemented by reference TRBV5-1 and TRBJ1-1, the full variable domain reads KAGVTQTPRYLIKTRGQQVTLSCSPISGHRSVSWYQQTPGQGLQFLFEYFSETQRNKGNFPGRFSGRQFSNSRSEMNVSTLELGDSALYLCASSFGANTEAFFGQGTRLTVV.

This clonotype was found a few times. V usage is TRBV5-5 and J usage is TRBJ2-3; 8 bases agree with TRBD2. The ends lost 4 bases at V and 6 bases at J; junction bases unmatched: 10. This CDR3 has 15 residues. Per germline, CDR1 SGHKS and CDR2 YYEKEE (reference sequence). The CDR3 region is CASSRESGSRDTQYF. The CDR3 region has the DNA TGTGCCAGCAGCAGGGAGAGCGGGAGTAGGGATACGCAGTATTTT.

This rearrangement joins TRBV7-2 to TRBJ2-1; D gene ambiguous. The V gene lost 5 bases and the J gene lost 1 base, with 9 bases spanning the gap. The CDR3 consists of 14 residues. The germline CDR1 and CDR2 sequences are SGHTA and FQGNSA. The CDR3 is CASSPKASYNEQFF. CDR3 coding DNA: TGTGCCAGCAGCCCTAAAGCGTCCTACAATGAGCAGTTCTTC.

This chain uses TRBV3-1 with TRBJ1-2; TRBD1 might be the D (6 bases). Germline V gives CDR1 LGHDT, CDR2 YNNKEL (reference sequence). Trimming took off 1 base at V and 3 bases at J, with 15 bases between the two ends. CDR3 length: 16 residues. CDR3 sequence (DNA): TGTGCCAGCAGCCAAGTTTCAAAGGGACACCACTATGGCTACACCTTC. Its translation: CASSQVSKGHHYGYTF.

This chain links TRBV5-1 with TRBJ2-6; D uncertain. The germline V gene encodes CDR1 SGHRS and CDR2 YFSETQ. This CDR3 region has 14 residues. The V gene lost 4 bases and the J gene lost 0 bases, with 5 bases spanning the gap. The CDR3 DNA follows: TGCGCCAGCAGCCCGTACTCTGGGGCCAACGTCCTGACTTTC. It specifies CASSPYSGANVLTF.

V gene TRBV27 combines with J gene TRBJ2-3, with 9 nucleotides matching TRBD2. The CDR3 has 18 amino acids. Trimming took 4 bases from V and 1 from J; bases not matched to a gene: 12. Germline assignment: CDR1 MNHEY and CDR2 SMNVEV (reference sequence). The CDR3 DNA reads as TGTGCCAGCAGTTCGAAAGATCGGACTAGCGCGCGCACAGATACGCAGTATTTT. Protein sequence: CASSSKDRTSARTDTQYF.

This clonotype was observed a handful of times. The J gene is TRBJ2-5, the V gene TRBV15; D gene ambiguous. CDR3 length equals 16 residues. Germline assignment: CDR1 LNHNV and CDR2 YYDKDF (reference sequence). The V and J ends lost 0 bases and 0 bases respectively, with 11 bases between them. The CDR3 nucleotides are TGTGCCACCAGCAGAGAGGCGACATCGTACCAAGAGACCCAGTACTTC. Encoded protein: CATSREATSYQETQYF. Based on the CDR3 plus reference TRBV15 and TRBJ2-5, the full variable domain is DAMVIQNPRYQVTQFGKPVTLSCSQTLNHNVMYWYQQKSSQAPKLLFHYYDKDFNNEADTPDNFQSRRPNTSFCFLDIRSPGLGDTAMYLCATSREATSYQETQYFGPGTRLLVL.